The clone carrying this T cell receptor (beta chain) was seen only a few times. Antigen unknown. The CDR3 is 12 residues long. Trimming removed 4 bases from V and 8 bases from J; junction bases left unmatched: 6. Per the germline V gene, CDR1 is SGDLS and CDR2 is YYNGEE. These data originate in a study of T cells in localized non-small cell lung cancer. Study-wide results and limits: Adjacent lung exhibited a median of 57 among the 100 most abundant tumor clones.

Some clones are missing from TCRdb's copy, which holds only in-frame ones; the method was immunoSEQ multiplex PCR. The data contain some 1,900 clones, about two fifths of them seen just once; the ten biggest clones take up 30% to 50%. The receptor comes from a male donor older than 55 with stage II lung adenocarcinoma. The chain links TRBV9 to TRBJ2-7; TRBD1 matches 7 bases. Sequencing used lung tumor tissue, obtained before any cancer treatment. DNA for the CDR3: TGTGCCAGCAGCTACGGACAGGCGCAGCAGTACTTC. Translated: CASSYGQAQQYF. Looking up the rest from reference TRBV9 and TRBJ2-7 gives the full variable domain: DSGVTQTPKHLITATGQRVTLRCSPRSGDLSVYWYQQSLDQGLQFLIQYYNGEERAKGNILERFSAQQFPDLHSELNLSSLELGDSALYFCASSYGQAQQYFGPGTRLTVT.